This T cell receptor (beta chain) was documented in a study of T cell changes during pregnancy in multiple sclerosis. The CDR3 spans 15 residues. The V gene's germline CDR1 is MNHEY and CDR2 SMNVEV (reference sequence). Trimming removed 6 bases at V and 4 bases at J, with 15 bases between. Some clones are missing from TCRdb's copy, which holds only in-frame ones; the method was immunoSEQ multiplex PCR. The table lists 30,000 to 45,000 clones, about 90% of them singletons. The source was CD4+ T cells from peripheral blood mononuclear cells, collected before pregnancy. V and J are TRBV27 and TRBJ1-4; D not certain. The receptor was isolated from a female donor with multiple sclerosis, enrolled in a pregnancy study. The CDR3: CASRASLSNNEKLFF. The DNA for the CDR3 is TGTGCCAGCAGAGCATCTCTAAGTAATAATGAAAAACTGTTTTTT.